Described below is a single T cell receptor (beta chain) sequence and its context. These data belong to a study of blood T cell repertoires in COVID-19. The overall study: Acute-phase and convalescent COVID-19 samples originated in the United States, Italy and Spain. Sample material is recorded as cDNA or gDNA derived from T cells, B-cell-depleted T cells, or PBMCs.

Germline V gene sequence: CDR1 LGHNT, CDR2 FRNRAP. The CDR3 runs 14 residues. In the original workflow: Using reference gene primer amplification, nucleated cell counts were estimated. Measured with immunoSEQ multiplex PCR; TCRdb has only the in-frame clones, and not every one. That table furnishes V, J and clone size, whereas the DNA furnished D and trimming. Among just under 350,000 clones, approximately 89% were seen once, and the ten largest hold less than 3.5%. The chain has TRBV12-5 and TRBJ2-1; 9 bases are a match to TRBD2. This sequence was found in a woman between 18 and 30 years old who had recovered from COVID-19. The sample consisted of peripheral blood. CDR3 amino acids: CAGGSSGSLNEQFF. Here the CDR3 DNA reads TGTGCCGGGGGGAGTAGCGGGAGTTTAAATGAGCAGTTCTTC.